This T cell receptor (beta chain) stems from a study of T cells after yellow fever vaccination. Across the whole study: Those fractions that held only low numbers of cells were prepared using the SMART-Seq v4 Ultra Low Input RNA kit. Study-wide results and caveats: Though it reached lower strength, the secondary response hit its peak faster, day 5 versus 15.

V lost 0 bases, J lost 6 bases, and 5 bases stayed unmatched. The V gene's germline CDR1 is DFQATT and CDR2 SNEGSKA (reference sequence). The CDR3 length is 15 residues. Generation of TCR cDNA used 5'RACE template switching (which added a universal primer site and UMIs). One entry per CDR3 protein, called by TCRdb with MiXCR from the 5' RACE reads. The sample lists about 29,000 distinct CDR3 sequences; over 4.5% were seen once. In its sample, this clonotype was seen many times. Its target is not known. The chain recombines TRBV20-1 with TRBJ2-7, with 13 bases fitting TRBD2. This receptor was obtained from a man younger than 45 who received the YFV17D yellow fever vaccine. Sequenced here: CD8+ T cells sorted from PBMCs, sampled 10 days after the yellow fever booster vaccination. The CDR3 loop is CSARDPGLAGSEQYF. In DNA form, the CDR3 reads TGCAGTGCTAGAGACCCGGGACTAGCGGGAAGCGAGCAGTACTTC.